This T cell receptor beta chain derives from a study of beta chain features in type 1 diabetes (dated by TCRdb to 2017 to 2018). Describing the broader study: Patients and healthy donors did not differ in mean age, gender distribution, total cell number or subset yield. A total of 107,917,701 sorted cells were examined across all samples, and a strong correlation was observed between cell number per subset and RNA yield. In the study, recently diagnosed type 1 diabetes patients and matched healthy donors were compared on the TCRB repertoires of their sorted circulating CD4+ T cell subsets. Regulatory and stem cell-like memory subsets were isolated from only 8 patients and roughly 8 healthy donors, whereas naive and central memory subsets came from all 28 donors.

The High Capacity cDNA Reverse Transcription Kit was used to reverse transcribe all of the isolated RNA, meaning that expressed TCRB transcripts were what got sequenced. Deep immunoSEQ sequencing was applied to naive, central memory and regulatory T cell samples, giving an average of around 3.4 million total reads per sample. Sorted cells were lysed in RLT buffer and RNA was extracted with DNase-treated RNeasy Micro or Mini kits, depending on cell number. Each cell subset was processed separately to prevent cross-contamination, with patient and healthy donor samples processed together. TCRB sequences were amplified from cDNA with the immunoSEQ multiplex PCR, producing 87-bp fragments spanning the CDR3 region. The amplicons were sequenced using the Illumina HiSeq platform. The paper's data handling went like this. Synthetic template baselines were used to correct PCR bias computationally, reads within Hamming distance 2 were collapsed together, and singletons that could not be merged were discarded. Reads were aligned against IMGT to assign V, D and J genes, CDR3 length and insertions or deletions at six rearrangement sites. Clonotype counts were normalized to sorted cell number within each subset before computing true diversity and Gini coefficients with the tcR R package. Repertoire sharing was quantified using the overlap coefficient calculated on TCRB nucleotide sequences. Here the immuneACCESS table is served through TCRdb, limited to in-frame sequences with V and J called. Missing clones are a known gap in these copies; in checked studies unresolved V genes cover under half, and the rest lacks a known reason. D and trimming were read from the DNA, whereas the V and J calls and clone size are those reported in that table. The sample records 200,000 to 250,000 clones, approximately 10% of which are singletons. Approximately 1.3% of the sample is taken by the ten largest.

From cysteine to phenylalanine, the CDR3 is 16 amino acids long. The kept DNA is CDR3 alone, 48 bases in frame from the first base. V was cut back by 3 bases and J by 5 bases, leaving a gap of 16 bases between them. The germline V gene sets CDR1 to MGHDK and CDR2 to SYGVNS. Each donor gave one peripheral blood draw, averaging roughly 0.11 L, which was collected into heparinised tubes. A BD FACSAria II and a panel including CD45RO, CCR7, CD25, CD127, CD95 and CD27 were used to sort naive, central memory, regulatory and stem cell-like memory CD4+ T cells. A purity above 95% was achieved for all sorted populations. PBMCs were separated immediately by Lymphoprep density gradient centrifugation and were stained directly, without being cultured. So that batch effects would be minimized, each experiment stained and sorted samples in pairs, pairing one healthy donor with one patient. Study-wide findings and limitations: Because small numbers of individuals were included in the HLA sub-analyses, any influence of HLA type on TCRB rearrangement was left unresolved. Type 1 diabetes patients showed a moderate but significant shortening of TCRB CDR3 length in all four CD4+ subsets. Naive, central memory and regulatory TCRB repertoires appeared to be more similar among patients than among healthy donors. PCR might favor shorter templates, but patient and control samples were amplified and corrected together, so any skew would affect both groups equally. Patients with type 1 diabetes made fewer insertions and deleted more nucleotides at VDJ recombination sites, implying thymic rearrangement abnormalities. Because cDNA was sequenced instead of genomic DNA, activated cells with high expression could be over-represented, although the groups did not differ in activation or CD3 levels.

About this clone itself: Its antigen is not yet known. Base qualities were left out, and no much larger clone turns up one base away.

This sequence originates from a man between 18 and 35 years old in good health. The rearrangement joined TRBV25-1 to TRBJ1-4; 5 matching bases give a weak D call of TRBD1. Sequenced material: central memory CD4+ T cells from blood. The nucleotides are TGTGCCAGCAGTGACATGCAACAGGCGATCAATGAAAAACTGTTTTTT. The resulting protein is CASSDMQQAINEKLFF.